This TCR beta chain was identified during a study of T cell repertoires in cytomegalovirus infection. Study background: Through public TCR beta signatures, both CMV infection and matching HLA type were indicated. Study conclusions and caveats: The ex vivo response showed dominance by HLA-C-restricted CMV-specific TCR beta clonotypes. CMV carriers having the relevant HLA were flagged by cumulative public TCR beta family frequency.

TCRdb called the reads again in MiXCR, with one record for every CDR3 protein. The sample consists of 510,000 or so distinct CDR3 sequences, more than 25% of them appearing once. The V end was cut by 3 bases, the J end by 7 bases, with 6 bases between. This CDR3 comprises 12 residues. In regard to this clonotype: As yet, its antigen is unknown.

The V and J genes are TRBV12-3 or TRBV12-4 and TRBJ1-4, with D hard to call. The sequencing sample was made of PBMCs. The TCR sequence derives from a human donor in good health (CMV status not recorded). Some clones in this sample may be carry-over from other donors' samples. CDR3 in amino acids: CASSFGFEKLFF. The DNA of the CDR3 is TGTGCCAGCAGTTTTGGTTTTGAAAAACTGTTTTTT.